A single T cell receptor (beta chain) is shown here with its context. Its antigen is currently unknown. This sample is drawn from a study of CD4+ T cells in melanoma. Findings and caveats of the study: Neoantigen-specific CD4+ T cells in melanoma reportedly had diverse differentiation states. A reported correlation linked neoantigen-specific CD4+ T cells to CD8+, macrophage and B cell function.

Using immunoSEQ multiplex PCR, the repertoire was profiled, and TCRdb retains in-frame clones only, with some absent. The sample includes about 140,000 clones, around nine tenths of them seen just once. The sequence was collected from a human donor with melanoma.

CDR3 sequence reads: CASSRSNVGRGTEAFF. The DNA of the CDR3 is TGTGCCAGCAGCCGTAGTAATGTCGGGAGGGGTACAGAAGCTTTCTTT. The rearrangement joins TRBV7-8 to TRBJ1-1; D is possibly TRBD1 (5 bases). Trimming pared 5 bases from V and 8 bases from J, leaving 24 bases between. The length of the CDR3 is 16 residues. CDR1 and CDR2 (germline): SGHVS, FQNEAQ.